The present entry profiles one TCR beta chain with its context. Its specificity is not known. Trimming at V came to 1 base and at J to 9 bases, leaving 4 bases not matched to a gene. The CDR3 contains 14 residues. Looked up from germline, CDR1 is SGDLS and CDR2 is YYNGEE. The data originate from a study of shared clonotypes between healthy human individuals. Donation came from healthy HIV-negative adults that had no recent acute infections or vaccinations. CD45RA-negative memory and CD45RA+ naive subsets were split from the CD4+ cells. Libraries were prepared by immunoSEQ multiplex PCR; TCRdb keeps only in-frame clonotypes and omits some of them. The data show 2 million to 2.5 million clones, about nine tenths seen once. Study-level results: Naive CD4 clonotype sharing across several donors was roughly 5%.

The sequence came from a man aged 18 to 29 in good health. Some clones in this sample may be carry-over from other donors' samples. The J gene is TRBJ2-1, the V gene TRBV9; 10 nucleotides agree with TRBD2. Sequenced sample: naive CD4+ T cells from PBMCs. Noted subset: CD45RA+ positively selected. The CDR3 DNA reads TGTGCCAGCAGCGTATTGGCTAGCGGGGGTGAGCAGTTCTTC. Protein product: CASSVLASGGEQFF.